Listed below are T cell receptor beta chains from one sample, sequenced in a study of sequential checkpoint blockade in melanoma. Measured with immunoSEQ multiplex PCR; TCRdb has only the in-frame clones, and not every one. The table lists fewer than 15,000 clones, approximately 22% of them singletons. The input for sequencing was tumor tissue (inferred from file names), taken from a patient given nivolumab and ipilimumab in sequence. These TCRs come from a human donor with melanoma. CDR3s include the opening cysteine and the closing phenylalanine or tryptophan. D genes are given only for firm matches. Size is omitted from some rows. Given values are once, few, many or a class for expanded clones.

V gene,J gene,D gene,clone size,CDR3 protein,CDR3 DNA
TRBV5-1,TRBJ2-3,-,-,CASSLRDRGAADTQYF,TGCGCCAGCAGCTTGCGGGATAGGGGGGCCGCAGATACGCAGTATTTT
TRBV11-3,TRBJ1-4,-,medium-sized,CASSLGEMRGAILFF,TGTGCCAGCAGCTTGGGAGAGATGCGGGGGGCGATTCTGTTTTTT
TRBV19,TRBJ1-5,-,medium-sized,CASSIGLLVQPQHF,TGTGCCAGTAGTATCGGGCTCCTAGTCCAGCCCCAGCATTTT
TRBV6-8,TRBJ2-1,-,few,CASKGGSYNEQFF,TGTGCCAGCAAAGGGGGCTCCTACAATGAGCAGTTCTTC
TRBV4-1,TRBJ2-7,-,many,CASSPLAGYEQYF,TGCGCCAGCAGCCCCCTCGCGGGGTACGAGCAGTACTTC
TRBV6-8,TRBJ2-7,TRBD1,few,CASSFGQGAPSEQYF,TGTGCCAGCAGTTTTGGTCAGGGGGCGCCGAGCGAGCAGTACTTC
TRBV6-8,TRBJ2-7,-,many,CASSYRADSYEQYF,TGTGCCAGCAGTTACCGGGCCGATTCCTACGAGCAGTACTTC
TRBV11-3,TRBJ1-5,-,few,CASSLGGIEQPQHF,TGTGCCAGCAGCTTGGGGGGGATAGAGCAGCCCCAGCATTTT
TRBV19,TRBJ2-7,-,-,CASSIGLGGYEQYF,TGTGCCAGTAGTATTGGTCTTGGGGGTTACGAGCAGTACTTC
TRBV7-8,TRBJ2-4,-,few,CASSLDLQNIQYF,TGTGCCAGCAGCTTAGATCTCCAAAACATTCAGTACTTC
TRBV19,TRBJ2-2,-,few,CASSIVPTRRPGELFF,TGTGCCAGTAGTATAGTCCCGACTCGGCGGCCCGGGGAGCTGTTTTTT
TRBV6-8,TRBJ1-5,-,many,CASSSRQGNQPQHF,TGTGCCAGCAGTTCCCGACAGGGCAATCAGCCCCAGCATTTT
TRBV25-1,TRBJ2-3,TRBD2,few,CASTDGGGTDTQYF,TGTGCCAGCACCGACGGGGGGGGCACAGATACGCAGTATTTT
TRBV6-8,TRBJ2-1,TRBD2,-,CASSPGLAGGEQFF,TGTGCCAGCAGTCCAGGACTAGCGGGAGGAGAGCAGTTCTTC
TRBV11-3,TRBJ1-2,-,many,CASSFEWGIANYGYTF,TGTGCCAGCAGCTTTGAATGGGGGATAGCTAACTATGGCTACACCTTC
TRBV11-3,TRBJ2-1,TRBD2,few,CASSFSGLAGGHNEQFF,TGTGCCAGCAGTTTTTCGGGACTAGCGGGAGGGCATAATGAGCAGTTCTTC
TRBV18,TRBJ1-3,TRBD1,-,CASSSTGGPGNTIYF,TGTGCCAGCTCATCAACAGGGGGCCCTGGAAACACCATATATTTT
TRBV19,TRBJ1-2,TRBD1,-,CASSPDREYGYTF,TGTGCCAGTAGTCCGGACAGGGAGTATGGCTACACCTTC
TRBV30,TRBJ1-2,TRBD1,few,CAWGQGNYGYTF,TGTGCCTGGGGACAGGGAAACTATGGCTACACCTTC
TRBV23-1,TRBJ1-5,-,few,CASSQWIGPGANQPQHF,TGCGCCAGCAGTCAATGGATAGGGCCAGGAGCCAATCAGCCCCAGCATTTT
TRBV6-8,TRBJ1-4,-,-,CASSSFTVSTTNEKLFF,TGTGCCAGCAGCTCCTTCACCGTCAGTACAACTAATGAAAAACTGTTTTTT
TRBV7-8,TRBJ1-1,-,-,CASSLVSLRISYF,TGTGCCAGCAGCTTAGTGAGTCTCCGGATTAGCTATTTT
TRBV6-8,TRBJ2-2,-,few,CASSYGPGRSNTGELFF,TGTGCCAGCAGTTACGGGCCGGGACGGTCGAACACCGGGGAGCTGTTTTTT
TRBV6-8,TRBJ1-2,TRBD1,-,CASRIPGGIYGYTF,TGTGCCAGCAGGATACCAGGGGGCATCTATGGCTACACCTTC
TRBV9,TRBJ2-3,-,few,CASSVSHSTDTQYF,TGTGCCAGCAGCGTTTCCCACAGCACAGATACGCAGTATTTT
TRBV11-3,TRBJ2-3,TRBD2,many,CASSLATSPDTQYF,TGTGCCAGCAGCTTGGCGACTAGCCCAGATACGCAGTATTTT
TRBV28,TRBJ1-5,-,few,CASSFGGPGQPQHF,TGTGCCAGCAGTTTCGGGGGCCCTGGCCAGCCCCAGCATTTT
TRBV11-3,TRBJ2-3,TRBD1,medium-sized,CASSTYPRGTVSTDTQYF,TGTGCCAGCTCTACCTACCCCCGTGGGACAGTTTCCACAGATACGCAGTATTTT
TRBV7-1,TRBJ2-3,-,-,CASSLGVEPIGYF,TGTGCCAGCAGCTTAGGGGTGGAGCCCATCGGGTATTTT
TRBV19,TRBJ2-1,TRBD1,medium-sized,CASSRQGANEQFF,TGTGCCAGTAGTAGGCAGGGGGCAAATGAGCAGTTCTTC
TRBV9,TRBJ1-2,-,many,CASSVVGGNYGYTF,TGTGCCAGCAGCGTAGTGGGGGGAAACTATGGCTACACCTTC
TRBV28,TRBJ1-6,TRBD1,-,CASSSADRGSYNSPLHF,TGTGCCAGCAGTTCCGCGGACAGGGGCTCCTATAATTCACCCCTCCACTTT
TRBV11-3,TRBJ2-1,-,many,CASSLGGLNNEQFF,TGTGCCAGCAGCTTAGGAGGACTGAACAATGAGCAGTTCTTC
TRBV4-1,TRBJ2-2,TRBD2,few,CASSQGSSGGATGELFF,TGCGCCAGCAGCCAGGGATCTAGCGGGGGGGCAACCGGGGAGCTGTTTTTT
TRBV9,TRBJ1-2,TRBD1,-,CASSVVSQGAEGYTF,TGTGCCAGCAGCGTAGTATCTCAGGGGGCCGAGGGCTACACCTTC
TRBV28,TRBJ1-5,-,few,CASSLWTARSQPQHF,TGTGCCAGCAGCCTCTGGACGGCGAGGTCCCAGCCCCAGCATTTT
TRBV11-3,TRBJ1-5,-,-,CASSFGTGNQPQHF,TGTGCCAGCAGCTTTGGGACGGGTAATCAGCCCCAGCATTTT
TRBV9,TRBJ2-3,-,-,CASRPGDEDTQYF,TGTGCCAGCAGGCCAGGGGACGAGGATACGCAGTATTTT
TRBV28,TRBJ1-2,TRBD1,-,CASSTGQGARYGYTF,TGTGCCAGCAGTACCGGACAGGGGGCCCGCTATGGCTACACCTTC
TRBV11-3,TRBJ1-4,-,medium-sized,CASSHSGATNEKLFF,TGTGCCAGCAGCCACTCGGGGGCAACTAATGAAAAACTGTTTTTT
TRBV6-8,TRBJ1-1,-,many,CAIATPNTEAFF,TGTGCCATCGCGACTCCTAACACTGAAGCTTTCTTT
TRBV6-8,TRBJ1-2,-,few,CASSYSPSGGLYGYTF,TGTGCCAGCAGTTACTCGCCCTCGGGGGGTCTCTATGGCTACACCTTC
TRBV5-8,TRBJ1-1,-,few,CASKGPMNTEAFF,TGTGCCAGCAAGGGACCCATGAACACTGAAGCTTTCTTT
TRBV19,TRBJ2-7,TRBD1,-,CASSIDRVSYEQYF,TGTGCCAGTAGTATCGACAGGGTAAGCTACGAGCAGTACTTC
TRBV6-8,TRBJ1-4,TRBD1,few,CAISGRTGAGEKLFF,TGTGCCATCAGTGGTAGGACAGGGGCGGGAGAAAAACTGTTTTTT
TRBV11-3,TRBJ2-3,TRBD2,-,CASRASGFTDTQYF,TGTGCCAGCAGAGCTAGCGGCTTCACAGATACGCAGTATTTT
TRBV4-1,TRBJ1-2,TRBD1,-,CASSQDGTGNYGYTF,TGCGCCAGCAGCCAAGACGGGACAGGGAACTATGGCTACACCTTC
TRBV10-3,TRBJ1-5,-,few,CAISETGGRGQPQHF,TGTGCCATCAGTGAGACCGGGGGCAGAGGTCAGCCCCAGCATTTT
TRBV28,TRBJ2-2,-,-,CASSFGERELFF,TGTGCCAGCAGTTTTGGCGAGCGGGAGCTGTTTTTT
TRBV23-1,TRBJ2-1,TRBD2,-,CASSPRPAGGRNNEQFF,TGCGCCAGCAGCCCGAGGCCAGCGGGAGGTAGGAACAATGAGCAGTTCTTC
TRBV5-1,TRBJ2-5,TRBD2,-,CASSLPGTSGAQETQYF,TGCGCCAGCAGCCTCCCCGGGACTAGCGGGGCACAAGAGACCCAGTACTTC
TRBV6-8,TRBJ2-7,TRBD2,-,CASNVAGGSYEQYF,TGTGCCAGCAACGTAGCGGGAGGGAGCTACGAGCAGTACTTC
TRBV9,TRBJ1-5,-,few,CASSVNPLQPQHF,TGTGCCAGCAGTGTGAATCCGCTTCAGCCCCAGCATTTT
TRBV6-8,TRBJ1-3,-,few,CASRASYGNTIYF,TGTGCCAGCAGGGCAAGCTATGGAAACACCATATATTTT